The 26 T cell receptor beta chains reported below all come from one sample, sequenced in a study of beta chain features in type 1 diabetes. General study points: There was a moderate but significant shortening of TCRB CDR3s in all four CD4+ subsets of Type 1 diabetes patients.

No antigen is known for these receptors. What was sequenced were expressed TCRB transcripts, since all of the isolated RNA had been reverse transcribed. Data came from immunoSEQ multiplex PCR; TCRdb stores just in-frame clones and leaves some out. The profile shows roughly 260,000 clones, 20% of them singletons. The sample taken for sequencing was naive CD4+ T cells from blood. All receptors come from a woman aged 40 to 55 with type 1 diabetes.

This clone turned up a few times. The chain joins TRBV4-2 to TRBJ1-1; D might be TRBD1 (5 bases). The V end lost 0 bases, the J end lost 12 bases, and 11 bases lay between the germline ends. The length of the CDR3 is 12 residues. Germline V CDR1 and CDR2: LGHNA, YNFKEQ. The CDR3 loop is CASSQEWGRPFF. The CDR3 DNA is TGTGCCAGCAGCCAAGAATGGGGGAGGCCTTTCTTT.

The V gene is TRBV28, the J gene TRBJ2-7; D not resolved. Germline CDR1 MDHEN, CDR2 SYDVKM. Between the trimmed V and J ends, which lost 5 bases and 6 bases, there was a span of 17 bases. The CDR3 sequence is 14 residues long. The CDR3 DNA sequence: TGTGCCAGCAGTCTCTTCACCCGACAATTCGAGCAGTACTTC. This translates into CASSLFTRQFEQYF.

In its sample, this clone was seen a few times. This chain links TRBV4-1 with TRBJ1-5; the D gene is possibly TRBD1 (6 bases). Trimming took off 1 base at V and 7 bases at J, with 14 bases between the two ends. The CDR3 runs 15 residues. Germline V gene sequence: CDR1 MGHRA, CDR2 YSYEKL. The CDR3 loop reads CASSQGQGLEQPQHF. CDR3 bases: TGCGCCAGCAGCCAAGGGCAGGGGCTGGAACAGCCCCAGCATTTT.

This clone appeared a few times. The chain links TRBV7-9 to TRBJ2-7; 7 bases are a match to TRBD1. J lost 5 bases, V lost 5 bases, and 12 bases had no gene match. Germline V CDR1 and CDR2: SEHNR, FQNEAQ (reference sequence). The CDR3 extends over 15 amino acids. CDR3 residues: CASSRVQGSNDEQYF. Written as DNA, the CDR3 is TGTGCCAGCAGCCGTGTACAGGGGTCCAACGACGAGCAGTACTTC. Drawing the rest from reference TRBV7-9 and TRBJ2-7, the complete variable domain is DTGVSQNPRHKITKRGQNVTFRCDPISEHNRLYWYRQTLGQGPEFLTYFQNEAQLEKSRLLSDRFSAERPKGSFSTLEIQRTEQGDSAMYLCASSRVQGSNDEQYFGPGTRLTVT.

The sample holds a few counts of this clone. J is TRBJ1-5 and V is TRBV11-2; D uncertain. CDR1 is SGHAT, CDR2 FQNNGV, per germline. V was clipped by 2 bases and J by 9 bases, with 8 bases between them. The length of the CDR3 is 12 residues. In DNA, the CDR3 is TGTGCCAGCAGCTTACCGGGTTCGCCCCAGCATTTT. This encodes CASSLPGSPQHF.

This clone has only a few counts. Other DNA variants within this sample encode the same CDR3. The chain employs TRBV7-8 and TRBJ1-1; D gene ambiguous. Per germline, CDR1 SGHVS and CDR2 FQNEAQ. CDR3 length equals 12 residues. The germline V and J ends were trimmed by 2 bases and 3 bases, with 4 bases remaining between them. CDR3 nucleotide sequence: TGTGCCAGCAGCTTATCGGACACTGAAGCTTTCTTT. Protein sequence: CASSLSDTEAFF.

This clone was counted a few times. V gene TRBV16 combines with J gene TRBJ2-7, with 9 bases identical to TRBD2. The CDR3 is 14 amino acids. CDR1 is KGHSY and CDR2 is FQNENV in the germline V gene. Losses at the gene ends were 6 bases for V and 4 bases for J; bases not matched to a gene: 7. Here the CDR3 DNA reads TGTGCCAGCAGTCGGACTAGCGAATCGTACGAGCAGTACTTC. Translated: CASSRTSESYEQYF.

The chain carries TRBV4-3 and TRBJ1-1; D call uncertain. Germline V gene data show CDR1 as LGHNA and CDR2 as YSLEER. This CDR3 contains 17 residues. Trimming pared 2 bases from V and 4 bases from J, leaving 20 bases between. The CDR3 protein is CASSQLSGLSGGTEAFF. The CDR3 DNA is TGCGCCAGCAGCCAACTCTCTGGACTCTCCGGAGGCACTGAAGCTTTCTTT.

On this clone itself: The sample holds other DNA sequences that translate to the same CDR3. The rearrangement uses TRBV7-2 and TRBJ2-1; 12 bases agree with TRBD2. CDR1 is SGHTA, CDR2 FQGNSA, per germline. The CDR3 runs 18 residues. V lost 1 base and J lost 0; bases outside the gene matches: 4. The CDR3 DNA reads as TGTGCCAGCAGCTTAGGTCTAGCGGGAGGGAGCTCCTACAATGAGCAGTTCTTC. This sequence encodes CASSLGLAGGSSYNEQFF.

This clone was counted between two and nine times. The chain employs TRBV29-1 and TRBJ1-2, with TRBD1 matching 7 bases. The length of the CDR3 is 12 residues. V was clipped by 6 bases and J by 8 bases; unmatched bases: 9. Germline V lookup: CDR1 SQVTM, CDR2 ANQGSEA. This chain's CDR3 is CSVPDRARGYTF. The CDR3 nucleotides are TGCAGCGTACCCGACAGGGCACGGGGCTACACCTTC.

This chain joins TRBV7-9 and TRBJ2-3; 11 nucleotides line up with TRBD2. The germline V gene encodes CDR1 SEHNR and CDR2 FQNEAQ (reference sequence). This CDR3 is built from 17 residues. The V and J ends lost 4 bases and 0 bases, in that order; junction bases with no gene match: 6. The CDR3 loop is CASSSLTSGGSTDTQYF. Here the CDR3 DNA reads TGTGCCAGCAGCTCTCTTACTAGCGGGGGTAGCACAGATACGCAGTATTTT. Combining the CDR3 with reference TRBV7-9 and TRBJ2-3 gives the whole variable domain DTGVSQNPRHKITKRGQNVTFRCDPISEHNRLYWYRQTLGQGPEFLTYFQNEAQLEKSRLLSDRFSAERPKGSFSTLEIQRTEQGDSAMYLCASSSLTSGGSTDTQYFGPGTRLTVL.

The chain is built from TRBV18 and TRBJ2-1, with D uncertain. The CDR3 loop spans 15 amino acids. V was shortened by 3 bases and J by 4 bases, with 13 bases between the two germline ends. Germline values: CDR1 KGHSH, CDR2 LQKENI. CDR3 DNA: TGTGCCAGCTCACCGGTCCATAGCAGTTACAATGAGCAGTTCTTC. This translates into CASSPVHSSYNEQFF.

In this sample, this clone turned up a few times. The chain links TRBV7-9 to TRBJ2-6; D unclear. CDR3 length equals 19 residues. V lost 3 bases and J lost 0, with 18 bases in between. Looked up from germline, CDR1 is SEHNR and CDR2 is FQNEAQ (reference sequence). CDR3: CASSFGWQMPLSGANVLTF. In DNA, the CDR3 is TGTGCCAGCAGCTTTGGTTGGCAGATGCCTCTCTCTGGGGCCAACGTCCTGACTTTC. The whole variable domain, filled in from reference TRBV7-9 and TRBJ2-6, reads DTGVSQNPRHKITKRGQNVTFRCDPISEHNRLYWYRQTLGQGPEFLTYFQNEAQLEKSRLLSDRFSAERPKGSFSTLEIQRTEQGDSAMYLCASSFGWQMPLSGANVLTFGAGSRLTVL.

The chain is built from TRBV29-1 and TRBJ2-6; D possibly corresponds to TRBD1 (5 bases). Per germline, CDR1 SQVTM and CDR2 ANQGSEA. The CDR3 consists of 17 residues. V lost 4 bases, J lost 0 bases, and 16 bases lay in between. The CDR3: CSVGDSRSHSGANVLTF. CDR3 coding DNA: TGCAGCGTTGGTGACAGCAGATCCCACTCTGGGGCCAACGTCCTGACTTTC.

This chain connects TRBV18 to TRBJ1-1, with unresolved D. Trimming shortened V by 5 bases and J by 7 bases, and 11 bases separated the two germline ends. The CDR3 extends over 12 amino acids. From germline, CDR1 is KGHSH and CDR2 LQKENI. The CDR3 DNA is TGTGCCAGCTCATTAAGACTGATTGAAGCTTTCTTT. This codes for CASSLRLIEAFF.

This clone was seen more than once but under ten times. V is TRBV5-6 and J is TRBJ2-2, with no clear D. The CDR3 loop spans 16 amino acids. V dropped 4 bases and J dropped 2 bases, with 15 bases sitting between them. CDR1 and CDR2 (germline): SGHDT, YYEEEE. The CDR3 bases are TGTGCCAGCAGCCCCCTGGGCACAGCCAACACCGGGGAGCTGTTTTTT. Translating it yields CASSPLGTANTGELFF. The full variable domain, its missing parts supplied by reference TRBV5-6 and TRBJ2-2, is DAGVTQSPTHLIKTRGQQVTLRCSPKSGHDTVSWYQQALGQGPQFIFQYYEEEERQRGNFPDRFSGHQFPNYSSELNVNALLLGDSALYLCASSPLGTANTGELFFGEGSRLTVL.

This clone has just a few counts. The chain is built from TRBV30 and TRBJ2-2; TRBD2 matches at 9 bases. Germline V gives CDR1 GTSNPN, CDR2 SVGIG (reference sequence). V shed 3 bases and J 5 bases; nucleotides not matched to a gene: 4. CDR3 length: 14 residues. The CDR3 region has the DNA TGTGCCTGGAGATTGCTAGCGGGGACCGGGGAGCTGTTTTTT. Its protein product is CAWRLLAGTGELFF.

The chain recombines TRBV9 with TRBJ1-3, with D possibly matching TRBD1 (5 bases). This CDR3 contains 14 residues. Trimming pared 4 bases from V and 1 base from J, leaving 9 bases between. CDR1 and CDR2 (germline): SGDLS, YYNGEE. CDR3 region: CASSKTVSGNTIYF. The CDR3, as DNA: TGTGCCAGCAGCAAGACAGTATCTGGAAACACCATATATTTT.

In its sample, this clone was seen once. This chain's CDR3 is CATSRELAGSNEQYF. CDR3 nucleotides: TGTGCCACCAGCAGAGAACTAGCGGGAAGCAACGAGCAGTACTTC. V usage is TRBV15 and J usage is TRBJ2-7, with 10 bases identical to TRBD2. CDR1 is LNHNV, CDR2 YYDKDF, per germline (reference sequence). The trim removed 0 bases at V and 5 bases at J, leaving 4 bases unmatched. The CDR3 sequence is 15 residues long.

The V and J genes are TRBV7-3 and TRBJ2-1; perhaps TRBD2 as D (5 bases). Deletions cut 5 bases from V and 6 bases from J, with 17 bases between. Looked up from germline, CDR1 is SGHTA and CDR2 is FQGTGA. The CDR3 has 15 residues. The CDR3 DNA reads TGTGCCAGCAGCCATAGCTATTCGGGGTTCAATGAGCAGTTCTTC. Its protein is CASSHSYSGFNEQFF. Together with reference TRBV7-3 and TRBJ2-1, the CDR3 gives the full variable domain: GAGVSQTPSNKVTEKGKYVELRCDPISGHTALYWYRQSLGQGPEFLIYFQGTGAADDSGLPNDRFFAVRPEGSVSTLKIQRTERGDSAVYLCASSHSYSGFNEQFFGPGTRLTVL.

This clone was recorded a few times. V gene TRBV9 combines with J gene TRBJ2-7; TRBD2 matches at 8 bases. The germline gives CDR1 SGDLS, CDR2 YYNGEE. V shed 0 bases, J shed 4 bases, and the junction held 9 bases outside the gene matches. CDR3 length: 16 amino acids. The CDR3 coding sequence is TGTGCCAGCAGCGTAGGTACTGGCGGGAGGAGTTACGAGCAGTACTTC. This encodes CASSVGTGGRSYEQYF.

The CDR3 DNA sequence: TGTGCCAGCAGTGAATGGCCCCTCGAGGATGAGCAGTTCTTC. Amino acids: CASSEWPLEDEQFF. The rearrangement links TRBV2 to TRBJ2-1; D gene ambiguous. Germline CDR1 is SNHLY and CDR2 is FYNNEI. CDR3 length equals 14 residues. Trimming stripped 2 bases from V and 8 bases from J, with 13 bases between.

The chain couples TRBV5-4 to TRBJ1-4, with D unclear. V was cut by 2 bases and J by 0 bases, with 5 bases left in between. The CDR3 totals 14 residues. Germline V gene sequence: CDR1 SGHNT, CDR2 YYREEE (reference sequence). The CDR3 sequence: CASSFQATNEKLFF. As DNA, the CDR3 is TGTGCCAGCAGCTTTCAGGCAACTAATGAAAAACTGTTTTTT.

As regards this clone: The identical CDR3 is also encoded by other nucleotide sequences in the sample. The V gene is TRBV9, the J gene TRBJ2-1, with a tentative D call TRBD2 (6 bases). V dropped 0 bases and J dropped 4 bases, with 8 bases sitting between them. The CDR3 consists of 14 residues. Germline values: CDR1 SGDLS, CDR2 YYNGEE. CDR3 amino acids: CASSVAGVYNEQFF. The DNA of the CDR3 is TGTGCCAGCAGCGTAGCGGGAGTGTACAATGAGCAGTTCTTC.

V is TRBV6-5 and J is TRBJ2-1; no reliable D call. V was trimmed by 7 bases and J by 4 bases, leaving 5 bases between them. The CDR3 covers 11 residues. From germline, CDR1 is MNHEY and CDR2 SVGAGI. This CDR3 reads CASKQYNEQFF. Written as DNA, the CDR3 is TGTGCCAGCAAACAGTACAATGAGCAGTTCTTC.

The chain has TRBV6-5 and TRBJ2-7; D is undetermined. The germline V and J ends were trimmed by 0 bases and 2 bases, with 8 bases remaining between them. The CDR3 runs 14 residues. Germline-derived CDR1 and CDR2 are MNHEY and SVGAGI. In DNA, the CDR3 is TGTGCCAGCAGTTACTCGCGAGGCCCCTACGAGCAGTACTTC. This gives the protein CASSYSRGPYEQYF.